This T cell receptor (beta chain) was captured in a study of metastatic and nonmetastatic thyroid tumors. TCRdb re-analyzed the PCR reads using MiXCR. The table lists about 15,000 clones, about 21% of them singletons, with 13% in the top ten. In this sample, this clone turned up many times. There are 13 residues in the CDR3. V was shortened by 0 bases and J by 8 bases, with 7 bases between the two germline ends. Germline CDR1 reads ENHRY; CDR2 reads SYGVKD. No treatment had been given to any patient before thyroid surgery. This clonotype originated in a female donor with papillary thyroid cancer or a benign thyroid nodule (not recorded which). Some clones in this sample may be carry-over from other donors' samples. J is TRBJ1-4 and V is TRBV10-3; no reliable D call. Sequences were obtained from blood. The CDR3 loop is CAISESAPEKLFF. The CDR3 nucleotides are TGTGCCATCAGTGAGTCCGCACCCGAAAAACTGTTTTTT.